Each of the 28 T cell receptor beta chains below was sequenced from the same sample in a study of post-analysis software for immune sequencing data. Whole-study findings and limits: Elevated frequency relative to controls characterized four or five TRBV segments in patients, TRBV5-6, TRBV5-1 and TRBV20-1 among them.

Antigens of these TCRs are unknown. TCR beta libraries were prepared from cDNA with unique molecular identifiers. TCRdb recomputed calls from the PCR reads with MiXCR, one row per CDR3 protein. The sample includes about 380,000 distinct CDR3 sequences, around 33% seen only once; the top ten take 10% to 15%. The sample was blood. These receptors were taken from a girl under 18 with multiple sclerosis.

The CDR3 DNA follows: TGTGCCAGCAGCCAGGGGACTAGCGACACAGATACGCAGTATTTT. Translated: CASSQGTSDTDTQYF. The chain employs TRBV7-2 and TRBJ2-3; 10 bases agree with TRBD2. With V trimmed by 5 bases and J by 2 bases, 4 bases remained unmatched. CDR3 length: 15 residues. Germline-derived CDR1 and CDR2 are SGHTA and FQGNSA.

V and J are TRBV6-5 and TRBJ2-5, with 8 bases matching TRBD1. Germline V lookup: CDR1 MNHEY, CDR2 SVGAGI. This CDR3 has 12 residues. The V segment lost 2 bases and the J segment 11 bases; nucleotides outside the gene matches: 4. The CDR3 nucleotides are TGTGCCAGCAGTTACGGACAGGGCCCGCAGTACTTC. Protein product: CASSYGQGPQYF.

This chain connects TRBV27 to TRBJ1-1; TRBD1 is a possible D gene (6 bases). The V gene lost 5 bases and the J gene lost 2 bases, with 15 bases spanning the gap. Germline CDR1 reads MNHEY; CDR2 reads SMNVEV (reference sequence). The CDR3 sequence is 15 residues long. The CDR3 is CASSRHGGGNTEAFF. The CDR3 nucleotides read TGTGCCAGCAGTCGACACGGGGGGGGCAACACTGAAGCTTTCTTT.

This CDR3 is CASSSFGLAWQYF. Written as DNA, the CDR3 is TGTGCCAGCAGCTCTTTTGGACTAGCGTGGCAGTATTTT. The chain links TRBV7-9 to TRBJ2-3; 9 bases are shared with TRBD2. V dropped 4 bases and J dropped 11; count of bases not matched to a gene: 7. The germline V gene encodes CDR1 SEHNR and CDR2 FQNEAQ (reference sequence). The CDR3 contains 13 residues. Using reference TRBV7-9 and TRBJ2-3 for the parts outside the CDR3, the full variable domain is DTGVSQNPRHKITKRGQNVTFRCDPISEHNRLYWYRQTLGQGPEFLTYFQNEAQLEKSRLLSDRFSAERPKGSFSTLEIQRTEQGDSAMYLCASSSFGLAWQYFGPGTRLTVL.

This clonotype was found a few times. This chain connects TRBV6-5 to TRBJ1-1; D is perhaps TRBD1 (6 bases). Germline CDR1 and CDR2: MNHEY and SVGAGI. The CDR3 loop spans 15 amino acids. Trimming took off 6 bases at V and 1 base at J, with 15 bases between the two ends. The CDR3 protein is CASSDTGLGNTEAFF. The CDR3 DNA sequence: TGTGCCAGCAGCGATACAGGGCTGGGGAACACTGAAGCTTTCTTT.

This clonotype was seen a few times. One end of the junction does not line up with germline, which may come from a read error. The chain employs TRBV25-1 and TRBJ2-5, with TRBD1 identical over 12 bases. The CDR3 length is 13 residues. Germline V gives CDR1 MGHDK, CDR2 SYGVNS. CDR3 sequence: CVSRDRGQETQYF. The CDR3 DNA sequence: TGTGTCAGCAGGGACAGGGGGCAGGAGACCCAGTACTTC.

This clonotype was found a few times. For the CDR3, the DNA is TGTGCCAGCAGTTCAGGGTTCTATGGCTACACCTTC. Its protein product is CASSSGFYGYTF. This chain uses TRBV6-2 or TRBV6-3 with TRBJ1-2, with D perhaps matching TRBD1 (5 bases). V was cut by 4 bases and J by 4 bases, with 7 bases left in between. The CDR3 is 12 residues long. The germline CDR1 and CDR2 sequences are MNHEY and SVGEGT.

The chain employs TRBV2 and TRBJ2-3; 9 nucleotides align to TRBD2. This CDR3 contains 15 residues. Looked up from germline, CDR1 is SNHLY and CDR2 is FYNNEI. V lost 3 bases to trimming and J lost 5 bases; unmatched junction nucleotides: 6. This CDR3 reads CASSERGGLGDTQYF. DNA of the CDR3: TGTGCCAGCAGTGAGCGGGGGGGCCTCGGAGATACGCAGTATTTT.

This clonotype was recorded a few times. The chain carries TRBV7-2 and TRBJ2-4; possibly TRBD2 for D (5 bases). Looked up from germline, CDR1 is SGHTA and CDR2 is FQGNSA. V lost 0 bases, J lost 13 bases, and 10 bases lay in between. The length of the CDR3 is 12 residues. The CDR3 bases are TGTGCCAGCAGCTTAGCGCTGAGGGAGCAGTACTTC. Amino acid sequence: CASSLALREQYF.

V and J are TRBV7-2 and TRBJ1-2, with TRBD1 identical over 10 bases. The V segment lost 1 base and the J segment 8 bases; nucleotides outside the gene matches: 10. Germline-derived CDR1 and CDR2 are SGHTA and FQGNSA. This CDR3 comprises 16 residues. The CDR3 DNA reads as TGTGCCAGCAGCTTAGGGGGGACAGGGGCATCTCTAGGCTACACCTTC. Translating gives CASSLGGTGASLGYTF.

This chain connects TRBV5-1 to TRBJ2-7, with 8 bases that match TRBD1. The CDR3 runs 15 residues. Germline CDR1 and CDR2: SGHRS and YFSETQ. V lost 2 bases to trimming and J lost 0 bases; unmatched junction nucleotides: 4. CDR3: CASSLEDRVSYEQYF. CDR3 sequence (DNA): TGCGCCAGCAGCTTAGAGGACAGGGTCTCCTACGAGCAGTACTTC. The whole variable domain, remainder taken from reference TRBV5-1 and TRBJ2-7, is KAGVTQTPRYLIKTRGQQVTLSCSPISGHRSVSWYQQTPGQGLQFLFEYFSETQRNKGNFPGRFSGRQFSNSRSEMNVSTLELGDSALYLCASSLEDRVSYEQYFGPGTRLTVT.

On this clonotype itself: The junction shows a germline mismatch at one end, possibly a read error. CDR3 in amino acids: CASRLDREHGYTF. CDR3 bases: TGTGCCAGCAGGTTAGACAGGGAACATGGCTACACCTTC. This rearrangement joins TRBV12-3 or TRBV12-4 to TRBJ1-2, with 7 bases that match TRBD1. The CDR3 is 13 residues long.

The rearrangement joins TRBV7-2 to TRBJ2-1, with a weak D call TRBD2 (7 bases). The CDR3 contains 13 residues. The germline V gene encodes CDR1 SGHTA and CDR2 FQGNSA. V lost 2 bases, J lost 7 bases, and 9 bases lay in between. DNA for the CDR3: TGTGCCAGCAGCTTAAGGGGGGGGAATGAGCAGTTCTTC. Encoded protein: CASSLRGGNEQFF. Combining the CDR3 with reference TRBV7-2 and TRBJ2-1 gives the whole variable domain GAGVSQSPSNKVTEKGKDVELRCDPISGHTALYWYRQSLGQGLEFLIYFQGNSAPDKSGLPSDRFSAERTGGSVSTLTIQRTQQEDSAVYLCASSLRGGNEQFFGPGTRLTVL.

This clonotype was picked up a small number of times. The V and J genes are TRBV9 and TRBJ1-2; tentatively, D is TRBD1 (6 bases). There are 15 residues in the CDR3. V dropped 4 bases and J dropped 3 bases, with 16 bases sitting between them. Germline loops: CDR1 SGDLS, CDR2 YYNGEE. The CDR3 DNA sequence: TGTGCCAGCAGCACCGAACAGGGATTCCACTATGGCTACACCTTC. Its translation is CASSTEQGFHYGYTF.

V is TRBV6-5 and J is TRBJ2-7; maybe TRBD2 (7 bases). Between the trimmed V and J ends, which lost 6 bases and 3 bases, there was a span of 18 bases. CDR3 length equals 15 residues. CDR1 and CDR2 from the germline V gene are MNHEY and SVGAGI. In nucleotides, the CDR3 is TGTGCCAGCAGCCCACTGGGGGGGGCCGACTACGAGCAGTACGTC. This codes for CASSPLGGADYEQYV.

This clonotype was detected only a few times. V and J are TRBV6-6 and TRBJ1-5; D uncertain. V was cut by 5 bases and J by 2 bases, with 16 bases left in between. Germline-derived CDR1 and CDR2 are MNHNY and SVGAGI (reference sequence). The CDR3 runs to 16 residues. CDR3 DNA: TGTGCCAGCAGTAACAATCCCTCTTGGGGCAATCAGCCCCAGCATTTT. This encodes CASSNNPSWGNQPQHF.

This clonotype has only a few counts. This sequence joins TRBV20-1 and TRBJ1-6, with D possibly matching TRBD1 (5 bases). The CDR3 covers 16 residues. With 0 bases removed from V and 6 bases from J, the gap between germline ends came to 15 bases. The germline V gene encodes CDR1 DFQATT and CDR2 SNEGSKA (reference sequence). The CDR3, as DNA: TGCAGTGCTAGAGAAGGACATCTACCCTTTAATTCACCCCTCCACTTT. This encodes CSAREGHLPFNSPLHF.

This clonotype was picked up one time. The chain employs TRBV12-3 or TRBV12-4 and TRBJ1-2, with a possible D match to TRBD1 (5 bases). V was trimmed by 5 bases and J by 8 bases, leaving 21 bases between them. This CDR3 has 15 amino acids. CDR3 residues: CASSPTGTAALGYTF. The CDR3 region has the DNA TGTGCCAGCAGTCCTACGGGGACCGCGGCGTTGGGCTACACCTTC.

This clonotype was counted only a few times. The gene calls are TRBV4-2 and TRBJ1-2, with D possibly TRBD1 on 6 matching bases. V was trimmed by 3 bases and J by 1 base, leaving 12 bases between them. Germline assignment: CDR1 LGHNA and CDR2 YNFKEQ. The CDR3 runs to 15 residues. In nucleotides, the CDR3 is TGTGCCAGCAGCCACGCCCGGGACAATAACTATGGCTACACCTTC. It translates to CASSHARDNNYGYTF.

J is TRBJ2-3 and V is TRBV3-1; D may match TRBD1 or TRBD2 (6 bases each). Germline-derived CDR1 and CDR2 are LGHDT and YNNKEL (reference sequence). Between the trimmed V and J ends, which lost 5 bases and 6 bases, there was a span of 15 bases. CDR3 length: 14 residues. CDR3 in amino acids: CASSSTGTPDTQYF. The CDR3 nucleotides read TGTGCCAGCAGCTCAACAGGGACTCCGGATACGCAGTATTTT.

This clonotype was detected a few times. J is TRBJ2-7 and V is TRBV12-3 or TRBV12-4, with D unclear. This CDR3 is built from 15 residues. Trimming cost V 3 bases and J 3 bases, with 15 bases left between them. The CDR3 sequence is CASSFPGVRSYEQYF. The CDR3 DNA sequence: TGTGCCAGCAGTTTCCCAGGTGTGAGGAGCTACGAGCAGTACTTC.

The rearrangement uses TRBV5-1 and TRBJ2-7; D possibly corresponds to TRBD1 (6 bases). This CDR3 is 15 amino acids long. CDR1 and CDR2 (germline): SGHRS, YFSETQ. V lost 0 bases, J lost 1 base, and 11 bases lay in between. The CDR3 spells CASSLGPDRSYEQYF. Written as DNA, the CDR3 is TGCGCCAGCAGCTTGGGTCCCGACAGGTCCTACGAGCAGTACTTC.

This sequence joins TRBV12-3 or TRBV12-4 and TRBJ2-5; D perhaps matches TRBD1 (5 bases). V dropped 5 bases and J dropped 0 bases, with 13 bases sitting between them. CDR3 length equals 15 residues. The CDR3 here is CASSPITGNQETQYF. The CDR3 coding sequence is TGTGCCAGCAGTCCTATCACAGGCAACCAAGAGACCCAGTACTTC.

The chain carries TRBV6-1 and TRBJ2-7; TRBD1 might be the D (5 bases). CDR1 is MNHNS and CDR2 is SASEGT in the germline V gene. The CDR3 is 13 residues long. The CDR3 coding sequence is TGTGCTACGGACATGCTAACTCCCTACGAGCAGTACTTC. As protein: CATDMLTPYEQYF.

This clonotype was seen a few times. The chain is built from TRBV6-5 and TRBJ1-2, with 7 bases that match TRBD1. Germline lookup yields CDR1 MNHEY and CDR2 SVGAGI. J was trimmed by 0 bases and V by 3 bases; bases with no gene match: 4. CDR3 length: 15 residues. The CDR3 DNA is TGTGCCAGCAGTTATGCGACAGGGTCTAACTATGGCTACACCTTC. Its translation: CASSYATGSNYGYTF.

The rearrangement links TRBV7-9 to TRBJ1-2, with D possibly TRBD1 on 6 matching bases. This CDR3 is 13 amino acids long. Germline values: CDR1 SEHNR, CDR2 FQNEAQ (reference sequence). Between the trimmed V and J ends, which lost 5 bases and 8 bases, there was a span of 15 bases. CDR3 residues: CASSPTDRYGYTF. The CDR3 DNA sequence: TGTGCCAGCAGCCCTACCGACAGGTACGGCTACACCTTC.

This clonotype appeared once. The chain links TRBV4-1 to TRBJ1-3, with unresolved D. Trimming took off 5 bases at V and 3 bases at J, with 17 bases between the two ends. The germline V gene encodes CDR1 MGHRA and CDR2 YSYEKL. The CDR3 has 16 amino acids. CDR3 in DNA: TGCGCCAGCAGCGCGGAACCAGCTAATCTTGGAAACACCATATATTTT. Protein sequence: CASSAEPANLGNTIYF.

The CDR3 nucleotides read TGTGCCAGCAGCCTTGGATTGGACCGCCTAAACTATGGCTACACCTTC. It is translated as CASSLGLDRLNYGYTF. The V and J genes are TRBV5-5 and TRBJ1-2, with D hard to call. In germline, CDR1 is SGHKS, CDR2 YYEKEE (reference sequence). This CDR3 spans 16 amino acids. V dropped 4 bases and J dropped 2 bases, with 18 bases sitting between them.